The clone carrying this T cell receptor beta chain was counted a few times. The target antigen is unknown. Every sample gave at least 5 micrograms of total RNA when it was extracted. V lost 3 bases, J lost 5 bases, and 7 bases stayed unmatched. The CDR3 is made up of 15 amino acids. Per the germline V gene, CDR1 is LGHDT and CDR2 is YNNKEL (reference sequence). Combining a sample-barcoded 5' primer with a J-beta primer mix, a second PCR ran for roughly 7 to 11 cycles. From the 5' RACE reads, TCRdb called clonotypes with MiXCR, one entry per CDR3 protein. The table lists roughly 500,000 distinct CDR3 sequences, 25% to 30% of them singletons. This specimen belongs to a study of blood T cells in healthy people across ages. Whole-study context: Per two T cells, about one barcoded beta molecule was captured through template switching. Overall study results and limits: Reliance upon unsorted PBMCs precluded definitive naive versus antigen-experienced comparison.

The specimen was blood. The clonotype was recovered from a woman aged 65 to 85 in good health. The J gene is TRBJ2-5, the V gene TRBV3-1, with 9 bases matching TRBD1. The CDR3 coding sequence is TGTGCCAGCAGCCATACCGGGACAGGGAAGGAGACCCAGTACTTC. Protein sequence: CASSHTGTGKETQYF.